This T cell receptor beta chain stems from a study of identical twins. This CDR3 contains 15 residues. Germline V lookup: CDR1 DFQATT, CDR2 SNEGSKA (reference sequence). The V and J ends lost 6 bases and 0 bases, in that order; junction bases with no gene match: 4. General study results and limits: Models, which agreed with sharing between unrelated individuals, nonetheless underestimated the out-of-frame TCR alpha sharing seen in monozygotic twins.

TCRdb re-called the 5' RACE reads through MiXCR, storing one row per CDR3 protein. The sample lists about 690,000 distinct CDR3 sequences, roughly 6% occurring once. In its sample, this clonotype was seen many times. Its antigen is still unknown. Sequencing used naive T cells sorted from blood. The chain links TRBV20-1 to TRBJ2-7, with 14 bases lining up with TRBD2. This TCR derives from a man aged 18 to 30 in good health. The DNA for the CDR3 is TGCAGTGCCCCGGGACTAGCGGGGGCCTCCTACGAGCAGTACTTC. Translation gives CSAPGLAGASYEQYF.